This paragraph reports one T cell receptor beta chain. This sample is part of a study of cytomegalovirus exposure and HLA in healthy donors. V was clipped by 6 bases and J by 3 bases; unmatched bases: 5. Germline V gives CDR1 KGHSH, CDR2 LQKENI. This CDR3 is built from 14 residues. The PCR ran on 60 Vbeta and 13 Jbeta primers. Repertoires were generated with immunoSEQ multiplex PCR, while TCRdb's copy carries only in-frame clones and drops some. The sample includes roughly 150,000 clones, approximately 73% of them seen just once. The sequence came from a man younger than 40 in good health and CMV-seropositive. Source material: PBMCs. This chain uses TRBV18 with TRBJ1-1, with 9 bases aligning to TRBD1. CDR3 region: CASSGTGRDTEAFF. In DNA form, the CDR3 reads TGTGCCAGCTCCGGGACAGGGAGGGACACTGAAGCTTTCTTT.